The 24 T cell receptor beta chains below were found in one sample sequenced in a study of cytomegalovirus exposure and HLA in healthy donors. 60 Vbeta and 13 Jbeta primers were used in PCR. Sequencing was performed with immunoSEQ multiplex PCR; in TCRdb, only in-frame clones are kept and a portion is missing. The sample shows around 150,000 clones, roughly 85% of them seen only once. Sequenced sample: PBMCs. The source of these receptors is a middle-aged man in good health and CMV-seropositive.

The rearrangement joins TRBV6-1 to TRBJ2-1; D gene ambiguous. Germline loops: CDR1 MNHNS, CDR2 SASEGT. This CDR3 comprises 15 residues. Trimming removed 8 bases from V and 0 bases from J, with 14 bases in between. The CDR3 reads CASLLTLSSYNEQFF. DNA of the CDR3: TGTGCCAGCCTACTTACCCTTAGCTCCTACAATGAGCAGTTCTTC.

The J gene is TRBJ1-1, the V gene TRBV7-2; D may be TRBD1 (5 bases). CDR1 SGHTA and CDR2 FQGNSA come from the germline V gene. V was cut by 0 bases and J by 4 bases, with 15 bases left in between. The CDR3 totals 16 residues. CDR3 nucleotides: TGTGCCAGCAGCTTAGCGTTATGGGGCGAGAGCACTGAAGCTTTCTTT. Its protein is CASSLALWGESTEAFF.

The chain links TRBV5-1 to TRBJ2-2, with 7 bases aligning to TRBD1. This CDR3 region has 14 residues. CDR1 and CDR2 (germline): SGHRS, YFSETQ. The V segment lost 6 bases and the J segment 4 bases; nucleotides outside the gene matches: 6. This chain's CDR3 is CASTSDRSTGELFF. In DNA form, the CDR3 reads TGCGCCAGCACCTCGGACAGGTCCACCGGGGAGCTGTTTTTT.

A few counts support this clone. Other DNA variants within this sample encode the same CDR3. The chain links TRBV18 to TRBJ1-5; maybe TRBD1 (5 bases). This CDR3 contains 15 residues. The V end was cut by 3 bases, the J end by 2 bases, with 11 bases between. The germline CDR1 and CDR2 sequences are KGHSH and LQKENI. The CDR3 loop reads CASSPGGGGNQPQHF. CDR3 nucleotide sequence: TGTGCCAGCTCACCCGGGGGTGGGGGCAATCAGCCCCAGCATTTT.

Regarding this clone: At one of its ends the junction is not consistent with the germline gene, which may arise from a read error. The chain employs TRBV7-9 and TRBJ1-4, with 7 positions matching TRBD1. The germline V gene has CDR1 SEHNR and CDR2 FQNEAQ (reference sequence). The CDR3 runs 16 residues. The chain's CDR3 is CSSSPRTGATNEKLFF. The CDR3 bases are TGTTCCAGCAGCCCAAGGACAGGCGCAACTAATGAAAAACTGTTTTTT.

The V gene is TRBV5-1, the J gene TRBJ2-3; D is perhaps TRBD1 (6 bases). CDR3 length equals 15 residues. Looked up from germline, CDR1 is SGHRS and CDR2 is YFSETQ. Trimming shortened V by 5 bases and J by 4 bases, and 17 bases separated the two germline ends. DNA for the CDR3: TGCGCCAGCAGACAGGGACACGAGGGGGCAGATACGCAGTATTTT. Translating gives CASRQGHEGADTQYF. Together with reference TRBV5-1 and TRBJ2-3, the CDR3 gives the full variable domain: KAGVTQTPRYLIKTRGQQVTLSCSPISGHRSVSWYQQTPGQGLQFLFEYFSETQRNKGNFPGRFSGRQFSNSRSEMNVSTLELGDSALYLCASRQGHEGADTQYFGPGTRLTVL.

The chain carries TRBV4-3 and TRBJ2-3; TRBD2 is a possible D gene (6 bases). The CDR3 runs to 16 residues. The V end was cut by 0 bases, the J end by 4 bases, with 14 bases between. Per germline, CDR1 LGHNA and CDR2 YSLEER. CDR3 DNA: TGCGCCAGCAGCCAAGATCGGAGGGTGGGCGCAGATACGCAGTATTTT. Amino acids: CASSQDRRVGADTQYF.

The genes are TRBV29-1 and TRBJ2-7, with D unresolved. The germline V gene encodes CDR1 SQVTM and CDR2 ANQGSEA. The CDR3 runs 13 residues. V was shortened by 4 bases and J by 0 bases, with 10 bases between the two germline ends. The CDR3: CSVVQSRSYEQYF. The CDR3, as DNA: TGCAGCGTTGTACAGTCACGCTCCTACGAGCAGTACTTC.

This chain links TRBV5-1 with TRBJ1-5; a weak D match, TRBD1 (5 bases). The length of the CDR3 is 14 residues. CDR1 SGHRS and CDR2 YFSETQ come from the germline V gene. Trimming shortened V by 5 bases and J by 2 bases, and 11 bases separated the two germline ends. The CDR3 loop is CASRSGIGNQPQHF. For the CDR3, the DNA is TGCGCCAGCAGGTCAGGGATCGGCAATCAGCCCCAGCATTTT.

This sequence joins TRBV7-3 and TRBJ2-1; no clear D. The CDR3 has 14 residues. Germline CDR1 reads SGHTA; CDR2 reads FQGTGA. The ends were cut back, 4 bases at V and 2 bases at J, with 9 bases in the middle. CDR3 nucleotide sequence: TGTGCCAGCAGCTCGCCGGCGGCCTACAATGAGCAGTTCTTC. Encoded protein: CASSSPAAYNEQFF.

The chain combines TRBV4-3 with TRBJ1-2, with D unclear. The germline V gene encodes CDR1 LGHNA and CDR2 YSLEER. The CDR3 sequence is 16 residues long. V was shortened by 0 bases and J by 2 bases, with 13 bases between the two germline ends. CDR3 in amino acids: CASSQEVLRQNYGYTF. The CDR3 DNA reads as TGCGCCAGCAGCCAAGAGGTCTTGAGGCAGAACTATGGCTACACCTTC.

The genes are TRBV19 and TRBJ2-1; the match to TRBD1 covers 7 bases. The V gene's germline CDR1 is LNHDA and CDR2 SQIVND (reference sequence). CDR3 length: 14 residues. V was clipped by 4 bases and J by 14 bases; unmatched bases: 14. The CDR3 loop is CASSTLDRVMGEFF. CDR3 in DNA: TGTGCCAGTAGTACGCTCGACAGGGTTATGGGTGAGTTCTTC.

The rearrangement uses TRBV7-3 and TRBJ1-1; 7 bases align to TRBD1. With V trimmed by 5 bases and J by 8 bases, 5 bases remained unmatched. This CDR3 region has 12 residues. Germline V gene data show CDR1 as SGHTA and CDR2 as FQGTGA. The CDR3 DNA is TGTGCCAGCAGCGCGATCAGGGGGGAAGCTTTCTTT. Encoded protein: CASSAIRGEAFF. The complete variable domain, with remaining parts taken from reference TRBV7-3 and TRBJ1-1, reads GAGVSQTPSNKVTEKGKYVELRCDPISGHTALYWYRQSLGQGPEFLIYFQGTGAADDSGLPNDRFFAVRPEGSVSTLKIQRTERGDSAVYLCASSAIRGEAFFGQGTRLTVV.

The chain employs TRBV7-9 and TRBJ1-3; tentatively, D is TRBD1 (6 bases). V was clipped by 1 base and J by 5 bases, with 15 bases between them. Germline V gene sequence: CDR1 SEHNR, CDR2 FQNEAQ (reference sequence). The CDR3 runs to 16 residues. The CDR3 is CASSLVGVDRRNTIYF. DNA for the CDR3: TGTGCCAGCAGCTTAGTGGGTGTGGACAGACGAAACACCATATATTTT. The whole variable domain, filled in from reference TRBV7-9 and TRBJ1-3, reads DTGVSQNPRHKITKRGQNVTFRCDPISEHNRLYWYRQTLGQGPEFLTYFQNEAQLEKSRLLSDRFSAERPKGSFSTLEIQRTEQGDSAMYLCASSLVGVDRRNTIYFGEGSWLTVV.

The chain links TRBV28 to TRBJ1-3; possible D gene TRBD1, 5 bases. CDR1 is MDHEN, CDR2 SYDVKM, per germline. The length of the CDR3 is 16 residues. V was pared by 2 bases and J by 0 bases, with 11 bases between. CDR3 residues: CASSLNGHSSGNTIYF. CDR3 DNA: TGTGCCAGCAGTTTAAACGGACATAGCTCTGGAAACACCATATATTTT.

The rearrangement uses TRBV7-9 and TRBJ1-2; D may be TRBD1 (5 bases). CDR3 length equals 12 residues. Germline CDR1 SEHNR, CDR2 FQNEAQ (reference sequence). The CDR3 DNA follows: TGTTCCTGCGCGGGGGTGAACTATGGCTACACCTTC. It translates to CSCAGVNYGYTF.

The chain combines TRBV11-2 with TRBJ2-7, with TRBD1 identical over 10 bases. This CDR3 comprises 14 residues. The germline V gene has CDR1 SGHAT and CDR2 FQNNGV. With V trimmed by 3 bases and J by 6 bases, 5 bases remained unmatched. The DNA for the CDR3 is TGTGCCAGCAGCTTCGGACAGGGGGGCCTCGAGCAGTACTTC. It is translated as CASSFGQGGLEQYF.

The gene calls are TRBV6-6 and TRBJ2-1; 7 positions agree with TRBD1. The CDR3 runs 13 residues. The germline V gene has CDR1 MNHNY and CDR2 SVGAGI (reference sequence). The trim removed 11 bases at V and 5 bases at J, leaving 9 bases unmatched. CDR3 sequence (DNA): TGTGCCGGGGGACGCAGGGGGAACAATGAGCAGTTCTTC. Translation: CAGGRRGNNEQFF.

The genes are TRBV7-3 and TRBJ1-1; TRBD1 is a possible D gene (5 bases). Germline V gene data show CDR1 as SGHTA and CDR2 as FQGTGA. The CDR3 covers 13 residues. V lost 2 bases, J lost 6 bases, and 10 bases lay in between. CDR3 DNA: TGTGCCAGCAGCTTATTAAGGGGCGCTGAAGCTTTCTTT. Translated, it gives CASSLLRGAEAFF.

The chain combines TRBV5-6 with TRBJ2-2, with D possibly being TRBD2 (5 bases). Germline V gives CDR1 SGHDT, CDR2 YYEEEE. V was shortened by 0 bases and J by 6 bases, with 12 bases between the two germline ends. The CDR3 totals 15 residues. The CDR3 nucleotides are TGTGCCAGCAGCTTGGTACGGGGTTGGGCCGGGGAGCTGTTTTTT. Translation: CASSLVRGWAGELFF.

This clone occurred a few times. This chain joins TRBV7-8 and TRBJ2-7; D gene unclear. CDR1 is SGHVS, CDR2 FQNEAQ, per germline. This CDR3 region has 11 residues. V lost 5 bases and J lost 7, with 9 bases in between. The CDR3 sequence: CASSLQSEQYF. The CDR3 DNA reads TGTGCCAGCAGCCTACAGTCAGAGCAGTACTTC.

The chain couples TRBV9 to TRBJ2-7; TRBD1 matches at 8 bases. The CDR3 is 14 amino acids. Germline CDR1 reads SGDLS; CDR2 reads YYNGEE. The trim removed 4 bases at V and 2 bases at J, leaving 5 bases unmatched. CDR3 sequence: CASSIGQGTYEQYF. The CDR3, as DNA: TGTGCCAGCAGCATAGGACAGGGTACCTACGAGCAGTACTTC.

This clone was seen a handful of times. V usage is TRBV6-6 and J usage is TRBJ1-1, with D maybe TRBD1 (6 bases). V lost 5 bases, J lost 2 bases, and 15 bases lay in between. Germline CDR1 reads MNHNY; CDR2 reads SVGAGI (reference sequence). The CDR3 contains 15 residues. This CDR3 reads CASSLPDRLNTEAFF. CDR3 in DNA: TGTGCCAGCAGTCTACCGGACAGACTTAACACTGAAGCTTTCTTT.

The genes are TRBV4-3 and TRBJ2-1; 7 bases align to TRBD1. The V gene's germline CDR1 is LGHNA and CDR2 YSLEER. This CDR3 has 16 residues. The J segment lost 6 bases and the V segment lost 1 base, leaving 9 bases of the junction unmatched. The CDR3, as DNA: TGCGCCAGCAGCCAAGGAGCAAGGGGGCTATCCAATGAGCAGTTCTTC. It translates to CASSQGARGLSNEQFF.